These 24 T cell receptor beta chains were all obtained from the same sample, sequenced in a study of post-analysis software for immune sequencing data. Study-wide points: TRBV5-6, TRBV5-1 and TRBV20-1 were among a handful of TRBV segments more frequent in patients than controls.

What these receptors recognize is not known. Built from TCR beta cDNA, the libraries had unique molecular identifiers in them. MiXCR was run by TCRdb on the PCR reads, yielding one entry per CDR3 protein. The sample yields more than 500,000 distinct CDR3 sequences, around a third seen once. The sequenced sample consisted of blood. The receptors come from a girl aged 2 to 17 with multiple sclerosis.

This clonotype was seen a few times. The chain joins TRBV5-5 to TRBJ2-3, with 10 bases aligning to TRBD2. V lost 4 bases and J lost 10; bases outside the gene matches: 12. CDR1 is SGHKS, CDR2 YYEKEE, per germline (reference sequence). The CDR3 has 15 amino acids. The CDR3 coding sequence is TGTGCCAGCAGCCCCCGGGCTAGCGGGAGAAGAGCGCAGTATTTT. Residues: CASSPRASGRRAQYF.

J is TRBJ2-7 and V is TRBV20-1; D not resolved. The V gene lost 5 bases and the J gene lost 0 bases, with 11 bases spanning the gap. The CDR3 spans 13 residues. The germline gives CDR1 DFQATT, CDR2 SNEGSKA (reference sequence). Here the CDR3 reads CSALIRGSYEQYF. CDR3 in DNA: TGCAGTGCTCTGATCAGAGGCTCCTACGAGCAGTACTTC.

The genes are TRBV5-1 and TRBJ2-3; 10 nucleotides agree with TRBD2. Germline CDR1 is SGHRS and CDR2 is YFSETQ. The V segment lost 0 bases and the J segment 5 bases; nucleotides outside the gene matches: 3. CDR3 length: 15 amino acids. CDR3 loop: CASSLELAGIDTQYF. In DNA, the CDR3 is TGCGCCAGCAGCTTGGAACTAGCGGGGATAGATACGCAGTATTTT.

Concerning this clonotype: An end of the junction does not agree with germline; a read error may underlie this. The chain carries TRBV5-1 and TRBJ2-1; 8 bases are shared with TRBD1. Germline V gives CDR1 SGHRS, CDR2 YFSETQ. This CDR3 is built from 15 residues. The CDR3 loop is CASSHEGTGGNEQLF. DNA for the CDR3: TGCGCCAGCAGCCACGAGGGGACAGGCGGCAATGAGCAGTTGTTC.

This clonotype showed up just a few times. The J gene is TRBJ1-2, the V gene TRBV3-1; D not resolved. Germline CDR1 reads LGHDT; CDR2 reads YNNKEL (reference sequence). The ends were cut back, 1 base at V and 8 bases at J, with 11 bases in the middle. The CDR3 totals 13 residues. CDR3 nucleotide sequence: TGTGCCAGCAGCCAAGGCCCGGGCTGGGGCTACACCTTC. Translating it yields CASSQGPGWGYTF.

The chain combines TRBV20-1 with TRBJ2-7; 8 nucleotides agree with TRBD2. The germline gives CDR1 DFQATT, CDR2 SNEGSKA (reference sequence). The CDR3 has 15 residues. Germline trimming cut 5 bases from V and 6 bases from J; bases unmatched to any gene: 15. This CDR3 is CSAPGGAAFTSEQYF. As DNA, the CDR3 is TGCAGTGCTCCGGGAGGGGCAGCCTTCACTAGCGAGCAGTACTTC.

The chain uses TRBV5-1 and TRBJ2-3; 10 nucleotides line up with TRBD2. The CDR3 runs to 18 residues. V lost 1 base and J lost 1; bases outside the gene matches: 9. CDR1 is SGHRS and CDR2 is YFSETQ in the germline V gene. The CDR3 is CASSLWSGGAQGTDTQYF. The DNA for the CDR3 is TGCGCCAGCAGCTTGTGGAGCGGGGGGGCCCAGGGCACAGATACGCAGTATTTT.

The rearrangement links TRBV7-9 to TRBJ2-3; tentatively, D is TRBD1 or TRBD2 (6 bases each). This CDR3 contains 15 residues. Germline V CDR1 and CDR2: SEHNR, FQNEAQ (reference sequence). With 6 bases removed from V and 4 bases from J, the gap between germline ends came to 17 bases. CDR3 nucleotides: TGTGCCAGCAGTCATAGGTCGGGGGCTCCAGATACGCAGTATTTT. Encoded protein: CASSHRSGAPDTQYF.

The sample holds a few counts of this clonotype. The DNA for the CDR3 is TGTGCCAGCAGTTTGGGACAGTCAGCCAAAAACATTCAGTACTTC. Amino acids: CASSLGQSAKNIQYF. The chain employs TRBV28 and TRBJ2-4, with 7 bases lining up with TRBD1. Germline V CDR1 and CDR2: MDHEN, SYDVKM. With V trimmed by 3 bases and J by 0 bases, 2 bases remained unmatched. CDR3 length: 15 residues. The variable domain in full, with the rest retrieved from reference TRBV28 and TRBJ2-4, is DVKVTQSSRYLVKRTGEKVFLECVQDMDHENMFWYRQDPGLGLRLIYFSYDVKMKEKGDIPEGYSVSREKKERFSLILESASTNQTSMYLCASSLGQSAKNIQYFGAGTRLSVL.

The sample holds a few counts of this clonotype. The chain couples TRBV5-1 to TRBJ1-1; 7 bases align to TRBD1. The CDR3 has 16 residues. V shed 1 base, J shed 5 bases, and the junction held 11 bases outside the gene matches. CDR1 and CDR2 (germline): SGHRS, YFSETQ. The CDR3 region has the DNA TGCGCCAGCAGCTTGTCGGAAAACAGGGGAGGTACTGAAGCTTTCTTT. Protein sequence: CASSLSENRGGTEAFF.

V gene TRBV12-3 or TRBV12-4 combines with J gene TRBJ1-4; 10 nucleotides agree with TRBD1. Trimming cost V 5 bases and J 7 bases; bases outside gene matches: 7. The CDR3 consists of 15 residues. The CDR3 nucleotides read TGTGCCAGCAGTCGAGGACAGGGGGTTATTGAAAAACTGTTTTTT. Its protein is CASSRGQGVIEKLFF.

The table lists this clonotype with a few counts. The rearrangement uses TRBV20-1 and TRBJ2-5, with 12 bases that match TRBD2. This CDR3 spans 15 amino acids. Germline values: CDR1 DFQATT, CDR2 SNEGSKA (reference sequence). V was clipped by 5 bases and J by 5 bases; unmatched bases: 9. CDR3 nucleotide sequence: TGCAGTGCTGGGCTAGCGGGGGGGCGCGGCGAGACCCAGTACTTC. This sequence encodes CSAGLAGGRGETQYF.

J is TRBJ1-1 and V is TRBV29-1; D remains ambiguous. Germline V gene data show CDR1 as SQVTM and CDR2 as ANQGSEA. Trimming shortened V by 7 bases and J by 3 bases, and 12 bases separated the two germline ends. The CDR3 has 12 amino acids. The CDR3 sequence is CSAWKTDTEAFF. DNA for the CDR3: TGCAGCGCCTGGAAGACCGACACTGAAGCTTTCTTT.

This clonotype has more than one count but fewer than ten. This chain connects TRBV10-3 to TRBJ1-5; a possible D gene is TRBD1 (5 bases). The germline V gene has CDR1 ENHRY and CDR2 SYGVKD. This CDR3 is 15 amino acids long. Trimming removed 3 bases at V and 3 bases at J, with 12 bases between. CDR3 DNA: TGTGCCATCAGTGAAGGAGGGGCAAACAATCAGCCCCAGCATTTT. Residues: CAISEGGANNQPQHF.

This clonotype was counted at least ten times. CDR3 residues: CASSYRDGYEQYF. The DNA for the CDR3 is TGTGCCAGCAGTTACCGGGACGGCTACGAGCAGTACTTC. V usage is TRBV6-5 and J usage is TRBJ2-7, with D possibly called TRBD1 or TRBD2 (5 bases each). Deletions cut 2 bases from V and 3 bases from J, with 8 bases between. The CDR3 covers 13 residues. From germline, CDR1 is MNHEY and CDR2 SVGAGI.

The genes are TRBV6-5 and TRBJ2-3; no clear D. V was pared by 5 bases and J by 4 bases, with 13 bases between. Germline V gene sequence: CDR1 MNHEY, CDR2 SVGAGI. The CDR3 is made up of 14 amino acids. Written as DNA, the CDR3 is TGTGCCAGCAGTCCCGTCCGGAGCGCAGATACGCAGTATTTT. Translated: CASSPVRSADTQYF.

This chain links TRBV9 with TRBJ2-3; 13 nucleotides match TRBD2. V dropped 3 bases and J dropped 6; count of bases not matched to a gene: 10. CDR1 SGDLS and CDR2 YYNGEE come from the germline V gene. This CDR3 spans 17 amino acids. The CDR3 reads CASSENPGTSGKDTQYF. CDR3 coding DNA: TGTGCCAGCAGCGAGAATCCCGGGACTAGCGGGAAGGATACGCAGTATTTT.

This clonotype is judged medium-sized. The chain carries TRBV6-4 and TRBJ2-3; 8 bases are a match to TRBD2. The CDR3 loop spans 16 amino acids. Germline CDR1 MRHNA, CDR2 SNTAGT. J lost 3 bases, V lost 2 bases, and 7 bases had no gene match. The CDR3 sequence: CASSDGGGGPTDTQYF. The CDR3 nucleotides are TGTGCCAGCAGTGACGGGGGCGGGGGGCCGACAGATACGCAGTATTTT.

This clonotype was seen only a few times. The chain has TRBV6-5 and TRBJ2-6; D is ambiguous. The germline V gene has CDR1 MNHEY and CDR2 SVGAGI. This CDR3 spans 16 amino acids. Trimming removed 0 bases from V and 5 bases from J, with 11 bases in between. CDR3 in DNA: TGTGCCAGCAGTTACTCAAGGGTCTCGAGGGCCAACGTCCTGACTTTC. This translates into CASSYSRVSRANVLTF.

This clonotype was recorded a few times. The J gene is TRBJ2-7, the V gene TRBV3-1; 8 bases match TRBD1. V shed 0 bases and J 5 bases; nucleotides not matched to a gene: 3. This CDR3 comprises 14 residues. Germline V gives CDR1 LGHDT, CDR2 YNNKEL (reference sequence). The CDR3 DNA is TGTGCCAGCAGCCAAGATGCAGGGGGCAACGAGCAGTACTTC. Translated: CASSQDAGGNEQYF.

This clonotype was found a few times. This chain uses TRBV24-1 with TRBJ1-2; D gene unclear. This CDR3 is 12 amino acids long. Germline assignment: CDR1 KGHDR and CDR2 SFDVKD. V was pared by 5 bases and J by 4 bases, with 7 bases between. This CDR3 is CATSGTGYGYTF. CDR3 in DNA: TGTGCCACCAGTGGCACGGGCTATGGCTACACCTTC.

This clonotype was seen more than once but under ten times. The J gene is TRBJ2-5, the V gene TRBV20-1, with 8 positions matching TRBD2. The V segment lost 4 bases and the J segment 1 base; nucleotides outside the gene matches: 8. This CDR3 has 15 residues. Germline V gives CDR1 DFQATT, CDR2 SNEGSKA (reference sequence). CDR3 region: CSANYLAGFQETQYF. The CDR3 nucleotides are TGCAGTGCTAATTACTTAGCGGGGTTCCAAGAGACCCAGTACTTC.

This clonotype has just a few counts. The chain carries TRBV4-1 and TRBJ1-1, with 7 bases fitting TRBD1. CDR3 length equals 16 residues. In germline, CDR1 is MGHRA, CDR2 YSYEKL. V shed 4 bases and J 4 bases; nucleotides not matched to a gene: 12. Written as DNA, the CDR3 is TGCGCCAGCAGCCGAGGGAACAGGGGTGGGGGCACTGAAGCTTTCTTT. Amino acids: CASSRGNRGGGTEAFF.

The genes are TRBV20-1 and TRBJ2-7, with 9 nucleotides matching TRBD1. V lost 5 bases and J lost 2; bases outside the gene matches: 4. Germline CDR1 DFQATT, CDR2 SNEGSKA (reference sequence). The CDR3 is 13 amino acids. CDR3 loop: CSAWGQGPYEQYF. The CDR3 DNA reads as TGCAGTGCTTGGGGACAGGGTCCCTACGAGCAGTACTTC.